The next 5 T cell receptor beta chains were all read from a single sample in a study of kidney transplant recipient with SARS-CoV-2 infection. TCRdb recomputed calls from the reads with MiXCR, one row per CDR3 protein. The table lists 200,000 to 300,000 distinct CDR3 sequences, 29% of them singletons, with roughly 7% in the top ten. The specimen was a blood sample, collected at baseline and on roughly day 110 from a kidney transplant recipient. Receptor source: a male patient aged 25-45 years who had COVID-19 and was a kidney transplant recipient. Some T cells may be graft donor cells.

The rearrangement joins TRBV8-2 to TRBJ2-6; the table's D call, TRBD1, has no DNA check behind it. TRBV8-2 is termed a pseudogene. The length of the CDR3 is 17 residues. CDR3 sequence reads: CGMHYRITQSRANVLTF. CDR3 in DNA: TGTGGCATGCATTACAGGATAACACAAAGTCGGGCCAACGTCCTGACTTTC.

Many counts were recorded for this clonotype. This chain uses TRBV7-6 with TRBJ1-2; D gene ambiguous. Trimming removed 4 bases from V and 4 bases from J, with 22 bases in between. Germline V gene lookup returns CDR1 SGHVS and CDR2 FNYEAQ. CDR3 size: 17 residues. CDR3 sequence reads: CASSWTNESRKTYGYTF. In nucleotides, the CDR3 is TGTGCCAGCAGCTGGACCAATGAATCTCGAAAGACCTATGGCTACACCTTC. The full variable domain, completed using reference TRBV7-6 and TRBJ1-2, is GAGVSQSPRYKVTKRGQDVALRCDPISGHVSLYWYRQALGQGPEFLTYFNYEAQQDKSGLPNDRFSAERPEGSISTLTIQRTEQRDSAMYRCASSWTNESRKTYGYTFGSGTRLTVV.

Comment on this clonotype: A much larger clone is a single base away; this may be a read error. The chain joins TRBV29-1 to TRBJ1-2; no clear D. Looked up from germline, CDR1 is SQVTM and CDR2 is ANQGSEA. CDR3 length equals 12 residues. Here the CDR3 reads CGAARTDYGYTF. The CDR3 DNA is TGCGGCGCCGCCCGGACGGACTATGGCTACACCTTC.

As regards this clonotype: Because it lacks the conserved phenylalanine or tryptophan at the end, this CDR3 is likely a read error. The chain employs TRBV6-1 and TRBJ1-5, with no clear D. This CDR3 contains 10 residues. Germline assignment: CDR1 MNHNS and CDR2 SASEGT. For the CDR3, the DNA is TGTGGCAGATCTAATCAGCCCCAGCATCTT. This gives the protein CGRSNQPQHL.

This clonotype was detected only a few times. The genes are TRBV19 and TRBJ2-3, with TRBD2 matching 9 bases. V was pared by 2 bases and J by 2 bases, with 5 bases of the junction left unmatched. Germline loops: CDR1 LNHDA, CDR2 SQIVND (reference sequence). The CDR3 spans 16 residues. The CDR3 is CASSISGRPTTDTQYF. As DNA, the CDR3 is TGTGCCAGTAGTATAAGCGGGAGGCCGACCACAGATACGCAGTATTTT.